The source of this T cell receptor beta chain is a study of regulatory T cells in long-lasting Graves disease. The CDR3 covers 17 residues. Germline loops: CDR1 SGHRS, CDR2 YFSETQ. V shed 3 bases and J 0 bases; nucleotides not matched to a gene: 6. This clonotype was seen at least ten times. Its specificity is not known. Construction of TCR beta libraries relied on iRepertoire HTBI primers and on Arm-PCR targeting CDR3 regions. TCRdb analysed the multiplex PCR reads with MiXCR anew, one entry per CDR3 protein. The repertoire holds 300,000 to 400,000 distinct CDR3 sequences, over 15% seen once, with roughly 27% in the top ten. Study-level points and caveats: Persistent patients had a count of shared public clonotypes (approximately 2,800) that exceeded that of new patients (around 960).

Time point in this sample: newly diagnosed GD, antithyroid drugs for less than 3 months. After RNA was extracted from PBMCs, the TCR library was made from it. These data were also filed under a second study, of T cells in Graves' hyperthyroidism and ophthalmopathy.

V and J are TRBV5-1 and TRBJ1-6; TRBD1 aligns across 7 bases. Sequenced here: peripheral blood mononuclear cells (PBMCs), sampled at new diagnosis, from a patient treated with antithyroid drugs. The receptor was derived from a man aged 40-49 years with Graves disease. The CDR3 loop is CASSSVDRSSYNSPLHF. The CDR3 bases are TGCGCCAGCAGCTCGGTGGACAGGAGCTCCTATAATTCACCCCTCCACTTT.